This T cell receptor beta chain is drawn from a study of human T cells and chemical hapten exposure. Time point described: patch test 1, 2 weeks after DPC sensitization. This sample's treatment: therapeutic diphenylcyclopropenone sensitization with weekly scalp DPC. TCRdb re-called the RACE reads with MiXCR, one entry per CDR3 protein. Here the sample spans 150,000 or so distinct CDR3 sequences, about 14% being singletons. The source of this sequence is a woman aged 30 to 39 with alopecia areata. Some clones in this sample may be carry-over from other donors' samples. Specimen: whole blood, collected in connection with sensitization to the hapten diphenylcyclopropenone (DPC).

Written as DNA, the CDR3 is TGTGCCAGCAGCTCTTGGACAGGGGGACAAGAGACCCAGTACTTC. Its protein product is CASSSWTGGQETQYF. The rearrangement uses TRBV11-3 and TRBJ2-5, with 10 bases that match TRBD1. Germline CDR1 and CDR2: SGHNT and YENEEA. Unmatched junction bases numbered 4, after V lost 4 bases and J lost 2 bases. This CDR3 has 15 amino acids.